The TCR beta chain under discussion was sequenced for a study of T cells after yellow fever vaccination. Study results and caveats: Contamination of FACS-sorted repertoires by abundant clonotypes from the bulk population could occur.

A note on this clonotype: Antigen specificity is unknown.

5'RACE template switching produced TCR cDNA carrying a universal primer site and UMIs. One entry per CDR3 protein results from TCRdb running MiXCR on the 5' RACE reads. This table has 600,000 to 750,000 distinct CDR3 sequences, approximately 13% appearing once. The source of this sequence is a man in his thirties or forties who received the YFV17D yellow fever vaccine. This material consisted of PBMCs, taken on the day of the yellow fever booster vaccination.

CDR3 DNA sequence: TGTGCCAGCAGCTTGGGGGGGGCTAGCGGCTACGAGCAGTACTTC. Translated: CASSLGGASGYEQYF. This chain joins TRBV13 and TRBJ2-7, with TRBD2 as a possible D gene (7 bases). Germline V lookup: CDR1 PRHDT, CDR2 FYEKMQ (reference sequence). The CDR3 sequence is 15 residues long. V shed 3 bases and J shed 3 bases, with 15 bases lying between them.